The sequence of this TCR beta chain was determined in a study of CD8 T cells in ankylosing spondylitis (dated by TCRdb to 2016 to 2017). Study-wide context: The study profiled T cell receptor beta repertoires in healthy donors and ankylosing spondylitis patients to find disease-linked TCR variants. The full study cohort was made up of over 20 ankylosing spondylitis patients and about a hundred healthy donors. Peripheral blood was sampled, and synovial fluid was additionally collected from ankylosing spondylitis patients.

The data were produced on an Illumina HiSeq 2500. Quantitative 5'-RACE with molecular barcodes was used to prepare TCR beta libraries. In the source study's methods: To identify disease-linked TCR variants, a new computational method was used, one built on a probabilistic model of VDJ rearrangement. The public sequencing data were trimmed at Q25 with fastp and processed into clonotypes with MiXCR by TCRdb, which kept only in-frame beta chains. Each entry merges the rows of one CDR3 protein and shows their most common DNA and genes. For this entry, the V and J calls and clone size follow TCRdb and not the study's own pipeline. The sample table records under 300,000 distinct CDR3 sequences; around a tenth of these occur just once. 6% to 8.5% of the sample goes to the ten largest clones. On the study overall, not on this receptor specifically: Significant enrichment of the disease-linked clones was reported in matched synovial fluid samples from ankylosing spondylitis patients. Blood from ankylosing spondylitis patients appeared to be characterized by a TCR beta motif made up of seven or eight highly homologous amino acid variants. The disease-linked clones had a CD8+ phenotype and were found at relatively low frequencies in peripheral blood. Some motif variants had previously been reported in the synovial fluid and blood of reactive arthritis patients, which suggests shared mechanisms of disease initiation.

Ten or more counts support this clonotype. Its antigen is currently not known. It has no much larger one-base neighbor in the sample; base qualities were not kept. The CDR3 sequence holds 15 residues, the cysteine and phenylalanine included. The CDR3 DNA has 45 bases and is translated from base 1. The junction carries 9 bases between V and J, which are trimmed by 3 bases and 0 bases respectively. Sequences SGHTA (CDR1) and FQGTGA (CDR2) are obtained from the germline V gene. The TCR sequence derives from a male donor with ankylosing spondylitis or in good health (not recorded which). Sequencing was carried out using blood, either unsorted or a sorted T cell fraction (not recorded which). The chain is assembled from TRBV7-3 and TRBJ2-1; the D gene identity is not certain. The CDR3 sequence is CASSLSPSSYNEQFF. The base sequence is TGTGCCAGCAGCTTGTCTCCCAGCTCCTACAATGAGCAGTTCTTC.